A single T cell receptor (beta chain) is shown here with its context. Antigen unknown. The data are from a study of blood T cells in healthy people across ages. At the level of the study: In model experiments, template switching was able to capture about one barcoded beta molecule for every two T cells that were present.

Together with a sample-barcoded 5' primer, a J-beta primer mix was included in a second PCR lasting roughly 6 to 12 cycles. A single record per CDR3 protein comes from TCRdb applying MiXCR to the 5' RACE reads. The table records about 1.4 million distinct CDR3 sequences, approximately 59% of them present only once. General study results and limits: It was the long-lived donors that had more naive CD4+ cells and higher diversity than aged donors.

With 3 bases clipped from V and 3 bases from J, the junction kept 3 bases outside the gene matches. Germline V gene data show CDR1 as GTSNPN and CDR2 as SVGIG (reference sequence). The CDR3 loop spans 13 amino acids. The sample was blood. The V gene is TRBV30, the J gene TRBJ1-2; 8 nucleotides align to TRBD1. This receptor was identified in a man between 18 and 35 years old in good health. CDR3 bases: TGTGCCTGGAGCCAGGACAGGGACTATGGCTACACCTTC. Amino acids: CAWSQDRDYGYTF.